The 2 T cell receptor beta chains given below trace back to one sample, sequenced in a study of OX40 agonist ivuxolimab in advanced cancers. Profiled with immunoSEQ multiplex PCR; TCRdb holds only in-frame clones, not every one. The repertoire consists of some 73,000 clones, with 70% to 90% occurring once and the leading ten covering nearly 8%. The source material was CD4+ or CD8+ T cells sorted from blood, sampled in a trial of the OX40 agonist ivuxolimab. All receptors come from an adult with an advanced solid tumor such as melanoma, head and neck, liver or kidney cancer.

This sequence joins TRBV7-2 and TRBJ2-5, with 10 bases that match TRBD1. Germline V gives CDR1 SGHTA, CDR2 FQGNSA. The trim removed 0 bases at V and 2 bases at J, leaving 0 bases unmatched. The CDR3 totals 15 residues. The CDR3: CASSLAGQGQETQYF. CDR3 coding DNA: TGTGCCAGCAGCTTAGCGGGACAGGGGCAAGAGACCCAGTACTTC.

This clone appeared once. The chain has TRBV5-1 and TRBJ2-7; 9 positions match TRBD1. Germline CDR1 is SGHRS and CDR2 is YFSETQ. V gave up 4 bases and J gave up 7 bases; unmatched junction bases: 3. The CDR3 has 12 residues. The DNA of the CDR3 is TGCGCCAGCAGCCCCGGGACAGGGGAGCAGTACTTC. It codes for CASSPGTGEQYF.